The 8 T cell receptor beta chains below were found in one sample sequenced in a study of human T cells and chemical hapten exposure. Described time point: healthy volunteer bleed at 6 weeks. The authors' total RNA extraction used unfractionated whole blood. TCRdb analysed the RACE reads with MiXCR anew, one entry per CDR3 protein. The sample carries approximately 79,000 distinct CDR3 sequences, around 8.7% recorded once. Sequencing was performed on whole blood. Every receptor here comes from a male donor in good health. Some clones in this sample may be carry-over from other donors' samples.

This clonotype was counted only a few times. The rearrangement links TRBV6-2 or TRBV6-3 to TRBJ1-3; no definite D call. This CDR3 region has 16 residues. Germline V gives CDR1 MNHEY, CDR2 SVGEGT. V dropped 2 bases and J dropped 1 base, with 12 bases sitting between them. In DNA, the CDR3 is TGTGCCAGCAGTTACGCCATCTCGCCTTCTGGAAACACCATATATTTT. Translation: CASSYAISPSGNTIYF.

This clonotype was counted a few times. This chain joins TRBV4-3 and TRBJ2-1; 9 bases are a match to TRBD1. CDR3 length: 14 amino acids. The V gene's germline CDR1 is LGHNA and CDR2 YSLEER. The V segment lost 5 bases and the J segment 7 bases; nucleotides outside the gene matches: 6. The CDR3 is CASSITGGWNEQFF. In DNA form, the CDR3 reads TGCGCCAGCAGCATAACAGGGGGCTGGAATGAGCAGTTCTTC.

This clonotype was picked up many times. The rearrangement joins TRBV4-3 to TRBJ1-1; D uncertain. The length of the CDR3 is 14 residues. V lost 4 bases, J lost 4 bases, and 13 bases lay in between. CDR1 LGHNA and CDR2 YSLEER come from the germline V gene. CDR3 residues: CASSRVYEGTEAFF. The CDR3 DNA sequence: TGCGCCAGCAGCCGGGTCTATGAGGGCACTGAAGCTTTCTTT.

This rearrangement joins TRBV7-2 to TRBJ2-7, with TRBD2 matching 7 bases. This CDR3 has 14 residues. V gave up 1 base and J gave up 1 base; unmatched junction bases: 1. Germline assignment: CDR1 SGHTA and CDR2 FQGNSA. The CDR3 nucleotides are TGTGCCAGCAGCTTAGGACTAGCTTCCTACGAGCAGTACTTC. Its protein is CASSLGLASYEQYF.

The CDR3 here is CASSSRGGKAFF. For the CDR3, the DNA is TGTGCCAGCAGCTCCCGGGGTGGGAAAGCTTTCTTT. The V and J genes are TRBV7-8 and TRBJ1-1, with no clear D. The CDR3 extends over 12 amino acids. Trimming took off 4 bases at V and 9 bases at J, with 12 bases between the two ends. In germline, CDR1 is SGHVS, CDR2 FQNEAQ.

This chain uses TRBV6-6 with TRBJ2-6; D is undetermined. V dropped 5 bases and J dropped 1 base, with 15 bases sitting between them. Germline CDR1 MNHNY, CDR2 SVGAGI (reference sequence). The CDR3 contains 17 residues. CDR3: CASSPPPRGSGANVLTF. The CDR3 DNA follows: TGTGCCAGCAGTCCCCCTCCCCGAGGTTCTGGGGCCAACGTCCTGACTTTC.

The CDR3 DNA follows: TGCAGCGTTGAAGATCCCGGCGGGTCCTACGAGCAGTACTTC. Its protein product is CSVEDPGGSYEQYF. This rearrangement joins TRBV29-1 to TRBJ2-7, with D possibly being TRBD2 (5 bases). V lost 0 bases and J 1 base, leaving 10 bases between the germline ends. Germline lookup yields CDR1 SQVTM and CDR2 ANQGSEA. The CDR3 contains 14 residues.

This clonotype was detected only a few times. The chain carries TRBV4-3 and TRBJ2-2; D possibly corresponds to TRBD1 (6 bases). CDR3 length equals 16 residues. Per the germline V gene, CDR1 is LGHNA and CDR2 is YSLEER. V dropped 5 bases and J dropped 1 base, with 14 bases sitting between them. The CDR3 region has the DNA TGCGCCAGCAGCTCCCCGACAGGAATGAACACCGGGGAGCTGTTTTTT. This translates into CASSSPTGMNTGELFF.